Listed below are T cell receptor beta chains from one sample, sequenced in a study of T cells in Graves' hyperthyroidism and ophthalmopathy. TCRdb analysed the multiplex PCR reads with MiXCR anew, one entry per CDR3 protein. Of 500,000 to 750,000 distinct CDR3 sequences detected, 14% appear once; the ten largest clones hold roughly 6.9%. The sequenced sample was blood. Source of these receptors: a woman aged 18-29 years with Graves' ophthalmopathy. CDR3s include the opening cysteine and the closing phenylalanine or tryptophan.

TRBV30	TRBJ2-3	CAWSVRAGPDTQYF
TRBV28	TRBJ2-1	CASSAIAGRVYNEQFF
TRBV11-2	TRBJ1-1	CASSLDRRGYEAFF
TRBV15	TRBJ2-2	CATSRAGGPGELFF
TRBV2	TRBJ2-5	CASTGQGGETQYF
TRBV7-6	TRBJ1-6	CASSLLDGGSNSPPHF
TRBV3-1	TRBJ2-7	CASSQDDSGLLTYEQYF
TRBV5-1	TRBJ2-1	CASRLRGEGYYNEQFF
TRBV30	TRBJ2-7	CAWSVGASGRTREQYF
TRBV7-2	TRBJ1-4	CASSQEWRWPGLNEKLFF
TRBV5-8	TRBJ2-2	CASSPGRIHTGELFF